Below, 25 T cell receptor beta chains from the same sample are listed, as sequenced in a study of beta chain features in type 1 diabetes. General study findings and limits: Type 1 diabetes patients had TCRB CDR3s that were shorter (moderately but significantly so) in all four CD4+ subsets.

Their target antigens are unknown. Reverse transcribing all isolated RNA meant expressed TCRB transcripts were sequenced. The protocol was immunoSEQ multiplex PCR, while the TCRdb copy is restricted to in-frame clones and leaves out a portion. The sample shows under 300,000 clones, around 13% of them seen only once. Specimen: naive CD4+ T cells from blood. These receptor sequences come from a man aged 25-40 years with type 1 diabetes.

This clone was counted only a few times. The chain has TRBV4-1 and TRBJ2-2; D not resolved. Germline V gene lookup returns CDR1 MGHRA and CDR2 YSYEKL. V dropped 0 bases and J dropped 7 bases, with 9 bases sitting between them. The CDR3 sequence is 14 residues long. The CDR3 region is CASSQDRSGGELFF. The CDR3 bases are TGCGCCAGCAGCCAAGATCGGTCGGGCGGGGAGCTGTTTTTT.

The J gene is TRBJ1-2, the V gene TRBV18; 7 nucleotides line up with TRBD1. Germline V gives CDR1 KGHSH, CDR2 LQKENI. Trimming took 6 bases from V and 8 from J; bases not matched to a gene: 12. The CDR3 loop spans 14 amino acids. The CDR3 nucleotides read TGTGCCAGCTCTGCCGGGACAGACCTTGGAGGCTACACCTTC. As protein: CASSAGTDLGGYTF.

This clone has more than one count but fewer than ten. The J gene is TRBJ2-7, the V gene TRBV2; maybe TRBD2 (5 bases). The CDR3 covers 10 residues. The V and J ends lost 8 bases and 4 bases respectively, with 6 bases between them. Germline CDR1 reads SNHLY; CDR2 reads FYNNEI. CDR3 in amino acids: CASGEYEQYF. CDR3 nucleotides: TGTGCCAGCGGGGAGTACGAGCAGTACTTC.

This clone was seen only a few times. The chain employs TRBV9 and TRBJ1-1; the match to TRBD1 covers 7 bases. CDR1 is SGDLS, CDR2 YYNGEE, per germline. CDR3 size: 15 residues. The J segment lost 3 bases and the V segment lost 3 bases, leaving 8 bases of the junction unmatched. The CDR3 nucleotides are TGTGCCAGCAGCGCCGGAGGGCAGGGGGACACTGAAGCTTTCTTT. Its protein product is CASSAGGQGDTEAFF.

This clone has a handful of counts. The chain uses TRBV5-4 and TRBJ2-7, with D perhaps TRBD2 (5 bases). The V and J ends lost 1 base and 2 bases respectively, with 10 bases between them. The CDR3 loop spans 14 amino acids. CDR1 and CDR2 (germline): SGHNT, YYREEE (reference sequence). CDR3 protein: CASSLRGATYEQYF. As DNA, the CDR3 is TGTGCCAGCAGCTTGCGGGGTGCGACCTACGAGCAGTACTTC.

The V and J genes are TRBV29-1 and TRBJ1-4, with D perhaps matching TRBD1 (6 bases). V was clipped by 6 bases and J by 11 bases, with 16 bases between them. Germline V gene sequence: CDR1 SQVTM, CDR2 ANQGSEA. The CDR3 is made up of 12 amino acids. CDR3 sequence reads: CSVETGSHKLFF. For the CDR3, the DNA is TGCAGCGTCGAAACAGGGAGCCATAAACTGTTTTTT.

The sample holds a few counts of this clone. The J gene is TRBJ2-5, the V gene TRBV30; 8 nucleotides line up with TRBD2. The germline V gene encodes CDR1 GTSNPN and CDR2 SVGIG (reference sequence). V lost 3 bases, J lost 5 bases, and 8 bases stayed unmatched. CDR3 size: 14 residues. The CDR3 loop reads CAWSPWGGGETQYF. For the CDR3, the DNA is TGTGCCTGGAGCCCCTGGGGCGGGGGGGAGACCCAGTACTTC. Together with reference TRBV30 and TRBJ2-5, the CDR3 gives the full variable domain: SQTIHQWPATLVQPVGSPLSLECTVEGTSNPNLYWYRQAAGRGLQLLFYSVGIGQISSEVPQNLSASRPQDRQFILSSKKLLLSDSGFYLCAWSPWGGGETQYFGPGTRLLVL.

The sample holds a few counts of this clone. This chain connects TRBV7-9 to TRBJ2-1; weak D call: TRBD2 (6 bases). This CDR3 is built from 12 residues. Germline CDR1 reads SEHNR; CDR2 reads FQNEAQ (reference sequence). The V end was cut by 6 bases, the J end by 8 bases, with 11 bases between. CDR3 bases: TGTGCCAGCAGGGACCAGCGGGATGAGCAGTTCTTC. Encoded protein: CASRDQRDEQFF.

This chain joins TRBV2 and TRBJ1-1; D is unclear. This CDR3 is built from 13 residues. Trimming cost V 6 bases and J 8 bases, with 16 bases left between them. The germline CDR1 and CDR2 sequences are SNHLY and FYNNEI. Written as DNA, the CDR3 is TGTGCCAGCAGCGAAACCTCGACATTAGAAGCTTTCTTT. This sequence encodes CASSETSTLEAFF.

The rearrangement joins TRBV5-4 to TRBJ2-4, with D possibly TRBD2 on 5 matching bases. The V gene's germline CDR1 is SGHNT and CDR2 YYREEE (reference sequence). The CDR3 is made up of 16 amino acids. V shed 0 bases and J shed 1 base, with 11 bases lying between them. CDR3 in amino acids: CASSLAPGSAKNIQYF. CDR3 nucleotide sequence: TGTGCCAGCAGCTTGGCGCCGGGGAGCGCCAAAAACATTCAGTACTTC.

The chain recombines TRBV4-1 with TRBJ2-7, with TRBD1 identical over 9 bases. This CDR3 region has 18 residues. V was clipped by 1 base and J by 2 bases; unmatched bases: 12. From germline, CDR1 is MGHRA and CDR2 YSYEKL. CDR3 loop: CASSQGLGQGIGAYEQYF. The CDR3 DNA follows: TGCGCCAGCAGCCAAGGCTTGGGACAGGGAATTGGGGCCTACGAGCAGTACTTC.

J is TRBJ2-7 and V is TRBV6-6; 8 bases are a match to TRBD1. This CDR3 has 14 amino acids. V shed 5 bases, J shed 2 bases, and the junction held 5 bases outside the gene matches. Per germline, CDR1 MNHNY and CDR2 SVGAGI (reference sequence). CDR3 amino acids: CASSKAGGAYEQYF. The CDR3 DNA is TGTGCCAGCAGTAAGGCAGGGGGCGCCTACGAGCAGTACTTC.

This clone was recorded a few times. The rearrangement uses TRBV25-1 and TRBJ2-7; 7 nucleotides agree with TRBD1. J gave up 0 bases and V 4 bases, and 6 bases lay outside the gene matches. CDR3 size: 15 residues. The germline V gene has CDR1 MGHDK and CDR2 SYGVNS. In nucleotides, the CDR3 is TGTGCCAGCAGTGCGCCGACAGGGATCTCCTACGAGCAGTACTTC. Protein sequence: CASSAPTGISYEQYF.

The rearrangement joins TRBV30 to TRBJ2-2; D possibly corresponds to TRBD2 (5 bases). The CDR3 loop spans 13 amino acids. Germline assignment: CDR1 GTSNPN and CDR2 SVGIG (reference sequence). Trimming pared 1 base from V and 6 bases from J, leaving 9 bases between. This CDR3 is CAWSGSAAGELFF. In DNA form, the CDR3 reads TGTGCCTGGAGTGGGTCAGCGGCCGGGGAGCTGTTTTTT.

The V call is TRBV27, the J call TRBJ2-7, with 7 bases that match TRBD1. V dropped 3 bases and J dropped 6; count of bases not matched to a gene: 5. Germline lookup yields CDR1 MNHEY and CDR2 SMNVEV (reference sequence). This CDR3 is built from 13 residues. CDR3 in amino acids: CASSFLNRGEQYF. The CDR3 DNA follows: TGTGCCAGCAGTTTCTTAAACAGGGGCGAGCAGTACTTC.

V and J are TRBV11-1 and TRBJ2-3; D is unclear. CDR3 length: 16 residues. The V gene's germline CDR1 is SGHAT and CDR2 FQDESV (reference sequence). With 0 bases removed from V and 4 bases from J, the gap between germline ends came to 14 bases. The DNA for the CDR3 is TGTGCCAGCAGCTTAGCGGGTCCTAGAATGTCAGATACGCAGTATTTT. Its protein is CASSLAGPRMSDTQYF.

This clone was seen more than once but under ten times. J is TRBJ1-4 and V is TRBV29-1; weak D call: TRBD1 (5 bases). The germline V and J ends were trimmed by 4 bases and 7 bases, with 13 bases remaining between them. CDR3 length: 13 amino acids. CDR1 is SQVTM, CDR2 ANQGSEA, per germline. CDR3 sequence: CSVVSQGGEKLFF. The CDR3 bases are TGCAGCGTTGTAAGTCAGGGCGGTGAAAAACTGTTTTTT.

The V and J genes are TRBV4-1 and TRBJ1-1; 8 bases fit TRBD1. V dropped 2 bases and J dropped 4; count of bases not matched to a gene: 15. Germline CDR1 MGHRA, CDR2 YSYEKL. This CDR3 comprises 18 residues. CDR3 sequence reads: CASSQYPRGRGEGTEAFF. The CDR3 nucleotides are TGCGCCAGCAGCCAATACCCCAGGGGGCGCGGGGAGGGCACTGAAGCTTTCTTT.

This clone was observed a few times. The V call is TRBV21-1, the J call TRBJ2-3; the table assigns TRBD2, which was not confirmed against the DNA. TRBV21-1 is a documented pseudogene. The CDR3 loop spans 16 amino acids. The CDR3 region is CASARERGAPTDTQYF. The CDR3, as DNA: TGTGCCAGCGCCCGTGAACGGGGGGCTCCCACAGATACGCAGTATTTT.

The chain joins TRBV5-1 to TRBJ2-5, with 7 bases lining up with TRBD1. From germline, CDR1 is SGHRS and CDR2 YFSETQ. V shed 4 bases and J 7 bases; nucleotides not matched to a gene: 10. This CDR3 spans 14 amino acids. CDR3 coding DNA: TGCGCCAGCAGCGGGAAGGGGGCAGAAGGGACCCAGTACTTC. This gives the protein CASSGKGAEGTQYF.

The chain recombines TRBV25-1 with TRBJ1-1, with D unclear. Germline CDR1 and CDR2: MGHDK and SYGVNS. Deletions cut 7 bases from V and 4 bases from J, with 7 bases between. The CDR3 spans 11 residues. The CDR3 region has the DNA TGTGCCAGCAACTCGGTCACTGAAGCTTTCTTT. Encoded protein: CASNSVTEAFF. The full variable domain, rest sourced from reference TRBV25-1 and TRBJ1-1, is EADIYQTPRYLVIGTGKKITLECSQTMGHDKMYWYQQDPGMELHLIHYSYGVNSTEKGDLSSESTVSRIRTEHFPLTLESARPSHTSQYLCASNSVTEAFFGQGTRLTVV.

The J gene is TRBJ2-5, the V gene TRBV29-1; 8 positions match TRBD1. CDR3 length: 13 amino acids. The V gene end was trimmed by 4 bases and the J gene end by 3 bases; junction bases not matched to a gene: 4. Germline V lookup: CDR1 SQVTM, CDR2 ANQGSEA. The chain's CDR3 is CSVVWTGKETQYF. Here the CDR3 DNA reads TGCAGCGTTGTATGGACAGGGAAAGAGACCCAGTACTTC. The complete variable domain, with remaining parts taken from reference TRBV29-1 and TRBJ2-5, reads SAVISQKPSRDICQRGTSLTIQCQVDSQVTMMFWYRQQPGQSLTLIATANQGSEATYESGFVIDKFPISRPNLTFSTLTVSNMSPEDSSIYLCSVVWTGKETQYFGPGTRLLVL.

This clone came up a few times. J is TRBJ2-1 and V is TRBV2, with a weak D call TRBD2 (6 bases). Germline lookup yields CDR1 SNHLY and CDR2 FYNNEI. The CDR3 is made up of 14 amino acids. With 6 bases removed from V and 3 bases from J, the gap between germline ends came to 12 bases. This CDR3 reads CASSVRDFYNEQFF. The CDR3, as DNA: TGTGCCAGCAGCGTTCGGGACTTCTACAATGAGCAGTTCTTC. Full variable domain (missing parts from reference TRBV2 and TRBJ2-1): EPEVTQTPSHQVTQMGQEVILRCVPISNHLYFYWYRQILGQKVEFLVSFYNNEISEKSEIFDDQFSVERPDGSNFTLKIRSTKLEDSAMYFCASSVRDFYNEQFFGPGTRLTVL.

The rearrangement joins TRBV4-2 to TRBJ2-7, with D possibly TRBD2 on 6 matching bases. CDR3 size: 15 residues. The germline V gene has CDR1 LGHNA and CDR2 YNFKEQ. V lost 3 bases and J 3 bases, leaving 15 bases between the germline ends. DNA for the CDR3: TGTGCCAGCAGCCAGAGCCGGGAGATGTTCTACGAGCAGTACTTC. Protein product: CASSQSREMFYEQYF.

The chain combines TRBV9 with TRBJ2-3; 7 nucleotides agree with TRBD1. The junction had 6 bases not matched to a gene; V was cut back by 3 bases and J by 2 bases. CDR3 length: 15 amino acids. The germline CDR1 and CDR2 sequences are SGDLS and YYNGEE. DNA for the CDR3: TGTGCCAGCAGCGCCTACAGGGGACCCACAGATACGCAGTATTTT. Amino acid sequence: CASSAYRGPTDTQYF. Looking up the rest from reference TRBV9 and TRBJ2-3 gives the full variable domain: DSGVTQTPKHLITATGQRVTLRCSPRSGDLSVYWYQQSLDQGLQFLIQYYNGEERAKGNILERFSAQQFPDLHSELNLSSLELGDSALYFCASSAYRGPTDTQYFGPGTRLTVL.